The 17 T cell receptor beta chains reported below all come from one sample, sequenced in a study of T cell responses to AZD1222 COVID-19 vaccine. Assay: immunoSEQ multiplex PCR; the TCRdb copy retains only in-frame clones and omits some. Found here are about 100,000 clones, about 89% of them singletons; the top ten hold over 4%. The sample was peripheral blood, taken on day 0 of MenACWY control vaccination. These receptors originate from an adult in good health.

In its sample, this clone was seen once. The V gene is TRBV19, the J gene TRBJ1-1; TRBD1 matches at 8 bases. The CDR3 covers 12 residues. V gave up 6 bases and J gave up 8 bases; unmatched junction bases: 5. The V gene's germline CDR1 is LNHDA and CDR2 SQIVND (reference sequence). The CDR3 loop is CASRGQETEAFF. The CDR3 DNA reads as TGTGCCAGTAGGGGACAGGAAACGGAAGCTTTCTTT.

DNA of the CDR3: TGCGCCAGCAGAAGTGGGGGGAACACCGGGGAGCTGTTTTTT. Its protein is CASRSGGNTGELFF. The V gene is TRBV5-1, the J gene TRBJ2-2; D assignment may be TRBD1 or TRBD2 (5 bases each). CDR3 length equals 14 residues. Germline V CDR1 and CDR2: SGHRS, YFSETQ. Between the trimmed V and J ends, which lost 5 bases and 1 base, there was a span of 9 bases.

The chain combines TRBV11-2 with TRBJ1-3; D may be TRBD1 (5 bases). V was pared by 5 bases and J by 4 bases, with 15 bases between. This CDR3 is built from 15 residues. Germline V gene lookup returns CDR1 SGHAT and CDR2 FQNNGV. CDR3 region: CASSQQRGSGNTIYF. CDR3 DNA sequence: TGTGCCAGCAGCCAACAGCGGGGCTCCGGAAACACCATATATTTT.

V is TRBV19 and J is TRBJ1-5; no reliable D call. Germline assignment: CDR1 LNHDA and CDR2 SQIVND (reference sequence). The CDR3 consists of 15 residues. V dropped 3 bases and J dropped 2 bases, with 11 bases sitting between them. DNA of the CDR3: TGTGCCAGTAGTATTCTGTCCGAAGGCAATCAGCCCCAGCATTTT. Translated: CASSILSEGNQPQHF.

This chain connects TRBV11-2 to TRBJ2-2, with TRBD2 as a possible D gene (5 bases). The V and J ends lost 10 bases and 1 base respectively, with 16 bases between them. In germline, CDR1 is SGHAT, CDR2 FQNNGV. The CDR3 is 15 amino acids. The CDR3 DNA reads as TGTGCCACCCGAACTATCGGACTGAACACCGGGGAGCTGTTTTTT. It codes for CATRTIGLNTGELFF. The full variable domain, rest sourced from reference TRBV11-2 and TRBJ2-2, is EAGVAQSPRYKIIEKRQSVAFWCNPISGHATLYWYQQILGQGPKLLIQFQNNGVVDDSQLPKDRFSAERLKGVDSTLKIQPAKLEDSAVYLCATRTIGLNTGELFFGEGSRLTVL.

This chain uses TRBV5-1 with TRBJ2-1; D not certain. Germline-derived CDR1 and CDR2 are SGHRS and YFSETQ. V lost 4 bases and J 0 bases, leaving 8 bases between the germline ends. The CDR3 covers 14 residues. The CDR3 coding sequence is TGCGCCAGCAGCCCACGTAGCTCCTACAATGAGCAGTTCTTC. Its translation is CASSPRSSYNEQFF.

The gene calls are TRBV11-2 and TRBJ1-1, with 7 nucleotides matching TRBD1. With 5 bases clipped from V and 4 bases from J, the junction kept 7 bases outside the gene matches. Per the germline V gene, CDR1 is SGHAT and CDR2 is FQNNGV. The CDR3 sequence is 14 residues long. CDR3 loop: CASSPTGVPTEAFF. CDR3 in DNA: TGTGCCAGCAGCCCTACAGGGGTCCCCACTGAAGCTTTCTTT.

The V and J genes are TRBV5-1 and TRBJ2-1; 12 nucleotides match TRBD1. The trim removed 3 bases at V and 3 bases at J, leaving 10 bases unmatched. The germline V gene encodes CDR1 SGHRS and CDR2 YFSETQ. This CDR3 contains 18 residues. DNA of the CDR3: TGCGCCAGCAGCTCCTTAGCCGGGACAGGGGGCCTCTACAATGAGCAGTTCTTC. This sequence encodes CASSSLAGTGGLYNEQFF. Looking up the rest from reference TRBV5-1 and TRBJ2-1 gives the full variable domain: KAGVTQTPRYLIKTRGQQVTLSCSPISGHRSVSWYQQTPGQGLQFLFEYFSETQRNKGNFPGRFSGRQFSNSRSEMNVSTLELGDSALYLCASSSLAGTGGLYNEQFFGPGTRLTVL.

This clone was detected once. The chain combines TRBV7-9 with TRBJ1-4; D may be TRBD1 (6 bases). CDR3 size: 16 residues. The ends were cut back, 1 base at V and 0 bases at J, with 9 bases in the middle. Germline loops: CDR1 SEHNR, CDR2 FQNEAQ (reference sequence). CDR3 DNA sequence: TGTGCCAGCAGCTTAGTAGGGGGAGCAACTAATGAAAAACTGTTTTTT. Translated: CASSLVGGATNEKLFF.

V usage is TRBV4-3 and J usage is TRBJ2-2; TRBD1 or TRBD2 may be the D gene (5 bases each). Germline values: CDR1 LGHNA, CDR2 YSLEER. The CDR3 runs to 15 residues. V was shortened by 0 bases and J by 6 bases, with 11 bases between the two germline ends. The CDR3 protein is CASSQDRGAPGELFF. The CDR3, as DNA: TGCGCCAGCAGCCAAGATCGAGGGGCACCCGGGGAGCTGTTTTTT.

The CDR3 sequence: CASSSPGQGGYEKLFF. In DNA form, the CDR3 reads TGTGCCAGCAGTTCGCCGGGACAGGGGGGGTATGAAAAACTGTTTTTT. This chain connects TRBV28 to TRBJ1-4; 11 bases map to TRBD1. The CDR3 loop spans 16 amino acids. The V gene end was trimmed by 4 bases and the J gene end by 6 bases; junction bases not matched to a gene: 7. Germline CDR1 MDHEN, CDR2 SYDVKM.

The chain has TRBV5-1 and TRBJ2-1; perhaps TRBD2 as D (6 bases). V was trimmed by 0 bases and J by 4 bases, leaving 17 bases between them. CDR3 length: 17 residues. The germline V gene encodes CDR1 SGHRS and CDR2 YFSETQ. The DNA for the CDR3 is TGCGCCAGCAGCTTGGGCGCCGCGGGGAGTGTATACAATGAGCAGTTCTTC. The encoded protein is CASSLGAAGSVYNEQFF.

The chain has TRBV16 and TRBJ1-5, with 8 bases aligning to TRBD1. CDR3 length: 15 amino acids. Germline CDR1 KGHSY, CDR2 FQNENV. Losses at the gene ends were 2 bases for V and 2 bases for J; bases not matched to a gene: 2. In DNA form, the CDR3 reads TGTGCCAGCAGCCAAGGACAGGGCGGCAATCAGCCCCAGCATTTT. Protein: CASSQGQGGNQPQHF.

The chain carries TRBV7-2 and TRBJ1-1; unclear D gene. Germline CDR1 is SGHTA and CDR2 is FQGNSA. V lost 2 bases to trimming and J lost 2 bases, with 9 bases between them. The CDR3 length is 14 residues. This CDR3 reads CASSLFQQNTEAFF. The CDR3, as DNA: TGTGCCAGCAGCTTATTCCAGCAAAACACTGAAGCTTTCTTT.

The V and J genes are TRBV5-1 and TRBJ1-2; 9 nucleotides agree with TRBD1. V was clipped by 5 bases and J by 4 bases; unmatched bases: 9. Germline lookup yields CDR1 SGHRS and CDR2 YFSETQ. The CDR3 is 15 amino acids. CDR3 region: CASSLRDRDGYGYTF. DNA for the CDR3: TGCGCCAGCAGTCTCCGGGACAGGGATGGCTATGGCTACACCTTC.

This chain uses TRBV19 with TRBJ1-5, with 7 bases matching TRBD1. This CDR3 has 15 amino acids. Germline CDR1 LNHDA, CDR2 SQIVND (reference sequence). V lost 4 bases, J lost 6 bases, and 9 bases stayed unmatched. CDR3: CASSNDREVLQPQHF. The CDR3 nucleotides are TGTGCCAGTAGTAACGACAGGGAAGTTCTTCAGCCCCAGCATTTT.

The chain's CDR3 is CASSLNGGNSPLHF. The CDR3 DNA is TGTGCCAGCAGTCTAAACGGGGGTAATTCACCCCTCCACTTT. This chain joins TRBV27 and TRBJ1-6, with a weak D call TRBD1 (5 bases). Germline V gene data show CDR1 as MNHEY and CDR2 as SMNVEV (reference sequence). The CDR3 has 14 amino acids. With 5 bases removed from V and 6 bases from J, the gap between germline ends came to 11 bases.